A single sample gave rise to the 8 T cell receptor beta chains below, sequenced in a study of Ad26.COV2.S vaccination and SARS-CoV-2 variants. Measured with immunoSEQ multiplex PCR; TCRdb has only the in-frame clones, and not every one. This table has around 86,000 clones, more than 70% appearing once. This specimen consisted of peripheral blood, obtained after recovery from COVID-19. These receptors all stem from a human donor who had recovered from COVID-19.

J is TRBJ2-2 and V is TRBV5-4; TRBD1 matches 10 bases. Germline V gene lookup returns CDR1 SGHNT and CDR2 YYREEE (reference sequence). V dropped 2 bases and J dropped 6; count of bases not matched to a gene: 1. The CDR3 totals 14 residues. This CDR3 is CASSFGQGAGELFF. The DNA of the CDR3 is TGTGCCAGCAGCTTTGGACAGGGGGCCGGGGAGCTGTTTTTT.

The rearrangement links TRBV28 to TRBJ2-7; D is unresolved. The CDR3 sequence is 14 residues long. V was cut by 8 bases and J by 2 bases, with 16 bases left in between. The germline V gene encodes CDR1 MDHEN and CDR2 SYDVKM. The CDR3 DNA sequence: TGTGCCAGCTCCTCTTTGGACCATACCTACGAGCAGTACTTC. This gives the protein CASSSLDHTYEQYF.

The chain links TRBV19 to TRBJ2-4; D may match TRBD1 or TRBD2 (5 bases each). Trimming removed 8 bases at V and 0 bases at J, with 5 bases between. Germline V gene lookup returns CDR1 LNHDA and CDR2 SQIVND (reference sequence). The CDR3 is 12 amino acids. CDR3 region: CASGTAKNIQYF. The CDR3 DNA reads TGTGCCAGTGGGACAGCCAAAAACATTCAGTACTTC. The whole variable domain, filled in from reference TRBV19 and TRBJ2-4, reads DGGITQSPKYLFRKEGQNVTLSCEQNLNHDAMYWYRQDPGQGLRLIYYSQIVNDFQKGDIAEGYSVSREKKESFPLTVTSAQKNPTAFYLCASGTAKNIQYFGAGTRLSVL.

This clone was detected only a few times. This sequence joins TRBV6-2 or TRBV6-3 and TRBJ2-1; 12 nucleotides agree with TRBD2. The CDR3 sequence is 18 residues long. Germline-derived CDR1 and CDR2 are MNHEY and SVGEGT. V trimming: 4 bases; J trimming: 8 bases; junction bases outside the gene matches: 15. This chain's CDR3 is CASSSPRSSGRARDEQFF. The CDR3 nucleotides are TGTGCCAGCAGTTCCCCCCGATCTAGCGGGAGGGCCAGGGATGAGCAGTTCTTC.

As to this clone: The same CDR3 arises from other DNA sequences in this sample as well. The rearrangement uses TRBV12-3 or TRBV12-4 and TRBJ1-2; the D is unclear. The V and J ends lost 3 bases and 6 bases respectively, with 5 bases between them. The CDR3 has 11 amino acids. The CDR3 sequence: CASSFRDGYTF. CDR3 nucleotide sequence: TGTGCCAGCAGTTTTAGGGATGGCTACACCTTC.

The chain employs TRBV3-1 (or the pseudogene TRBV3-2) and TRBJ2-7, with D possibly being TRBD2 (6 bases). This CDR3 spans 15 amino acids. Trimming removed 3 bases from V and 2 bases from J, with 14 bases in between. Germline V CDR1 and CDR2: LGHDT, YNNKEL (reference sequence). Here the CDR3 DNA reads TGTGCCAGCAGCCAGTGGGGACTCCAGCCCTACGAGCAGTACTTC. Amino acids: CASSQWGLQPYEQYF.

The gene calls are TRBV3-1 (or the pseudogene TRBV3-2) and TRBJ2-7; 10 bases map to TRBD1. Trimming took 5 bases from V and 5 from J; bases not matched to a gene: 9. Germline CDR1 LGHDT, CDR2 YNNKEL (reference sequence). This CDR3 is 15 amino acids long. CDR3 loop: CASSMDRDRGHEQYF. As DNA, the CDR3 is TGTGCCAGCAGCATGGACCGGGACAGGGGCCACGAGCAGTACTTC.

The chain joins TRBV13 to TRBJ1-2, with D maybe TRBD1 (5 bases). The CDR3 extends over 14 amino acids. The V end lost 5 bases, the J end lost 3 bases, and 13 bases lay between the germline ends. The V gene's germline CDR1 is PRHDT and CDR2 FYEKMQ (reference sequence). In DNA, the CDR3 is TGTGCCAGCAGCCCGGGGCGGGGGGACTATGGCTACACCTTC. Encoded protein: CASSPGRGDYGYTF.